This TCR beta chain was sequenced during a study of regulatory T cells in long-lasting Graves disease. Study information: Newly diagnosed Graves' patients took antithyroid drugs under 3 months.

CDR1 and CDR2 from the germline V gene are MDHEN and SYDVKM. There are 16 residues in the CDR3. Trimming left V 3 bases short and J 5 bases short, with 20 bases between. This sample's time point: newly diagnosed GD, antithyroid drugs for less than 3 months. From PBMCs, RNA was extracted and then used to make the TCR library. According to the study, TCR beta libraries were built with iRepertoire HTBI primers and CDR3-region Arm-PCR. TCRdb called the multiplex PCR reads again in MiXCR, with one record for every CDR3 protein. This sample has hundreds of thousands of distinct CDR3 sequences, with approximately 16% found just once. Study-wide points: Accuracy may have suffered from the small sample size. TRBV28, TRBJ1-2 and TRBJ2-5 emerged as the favored segments in persistent disease.

This clonotype was counted ten times or more. Its antigen is not known. This sample also belongs to another study, concerning T cells in Graves' hyperthyroidism and ophthalmopathy.

The J gene is TRBJ2-7, the V gene TRBV28; D might be TRBD1 (6 bases). Sequences were derived from peripheral blood mononuclear cells (PBMCs), sampled at new diagnosis, from a patient treated with antithyroid drugs. This sequence originates from a woman in her forties or fifties with Graves disease. The CDR3 sequence: CASSLPPRGGPHEQYF. CDR3 sequence (DNA): TGTGCCAGCAGTTTGCCCCCCAGGGGCGGCCCTCACGAGCAGTACTTC.